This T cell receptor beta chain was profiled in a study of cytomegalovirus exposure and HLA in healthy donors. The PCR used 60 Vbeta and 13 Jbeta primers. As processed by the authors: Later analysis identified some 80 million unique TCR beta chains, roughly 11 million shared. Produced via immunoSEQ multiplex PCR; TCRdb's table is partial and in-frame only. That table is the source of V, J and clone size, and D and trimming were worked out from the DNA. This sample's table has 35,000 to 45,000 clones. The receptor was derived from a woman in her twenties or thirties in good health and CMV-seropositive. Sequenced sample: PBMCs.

In DNA form, the CDR3 reads TGTGCCAGCAGCGTAGGACTAGCGGGGGGGGCAGAGACCCAGTACTTC. Translated, it gives CASSVGLAGGAETQYF. The V and J genes are TRBV9 and TRBJ2-5; 14 nucleotides match TRBD2. The CDR3 spans 16 residues. The J segment lost 4 bases and the V segment lost 0 bases, leaving 2 bases of the junction unmatched. CDR1 and CDR2 from the germline V gene are SGDLS and YYNGEE.